The 32 T cell receptor beta chains in this list originate from one sample, sequenced in a study of regulatory T cells in long-lasting Graves disease. Arm-PCR of CDR3 regions and iRepertoire HTBI primers were the basis on which TCR beta libraries were built. TCRdb reprocessed the multiplex PCR reads via MiXCR and lists one record per CDR3 protein. This table holds approximately 400,000 distinct CDR3 sequences, around 24% found once. Specified time point: persistent/refractory GD, antithyroid drugs over 5 years with positive TRAb. PBMC-derived RNA was used for the TCR library. The sequences come from peripheral blood mononuclear cells (PBMCs), collected when the disease was refractory, from a patient treated with antithyroid drugs. These receptor sequences come from a female donor with Graves disease.

J is TRBJ1-1 and V is TRBV3-1; possible D gene TRBD1, 5 bases. Germline CDR1 LGHDT, CDR2 YNNKEL (reference sequence). The length of the CDR3 is 13 residues. Trimming pared 1 base from V and 5 bases from J, leaving 8 bases between. DNA of the CDR3: TGTGCCAGCAGCCAAGTCTGGGGGACTGAAGCTTTCTTT. Translating it yields CASSQVWGTEAFF.

The genes are TRBV10-3 and TRBJ1-2; D is ambiguous. CDR1 ENHRY and CDR2 SYGVKD come from the germline V gene. Trimming stripped 7 bases from V and 2 bases from J, with 11 bases between. This CDR3 region has 13 residues. In nucleotides, the CDR3 is TGTGCCATCAAGGCTCCGGGAAACTATGGCTACACCTTC. It encodes CAIKAPGNYGYTF.

The V and J genes are TRBV19 and TRBJ2-3; possible D gene TRBD2, 6 bases. Trimming took 3 bases from V and 3 from J, leaving 13 bases between them. There are 15 residues in the CDR3. Germline V gene sequence: CDR1 LNHDA, CDR2 SQIVND (reference sequence). The CDR3 sequence is CASSISGSGTDTQYF. The CDR3 nucleotides read TGTGCCAGTAGTATCTCCGGGAGTGGGACAGATACGCAGTATTTT.

To note about this clonotype: One end of the junction does not line up with germline, which may come from a read error. The J gene is TRBJ2-1, the V gene TRBV11-2, with 7 bases identical to TRBD2. CDR3 size: 14 residues. The V gene's germline CDR1 is SGHAT and CDR2 FQNNGV. The CDR3, as DNA: TGTGCCAGCAGCTCCCCGACTAGCAACAACGAGCAGTTCTTC. Amino acids: CASSSPTSNNEQFF.

This clonotype was counted ten times or more. V gene TRBV2 combines with J gene TRBJ1-2, with D uncertain. The CDR3 consists of 14 residues. With 4 bases removed from V and 3 bases from J, the gap between germline ends came to 12 bases. CDR1 is SNHLY and CDR2 is FYNNEI in the germline V gene. The CDR3 nucleotides are TGTGCCAGCAGTGTCGACGGGGTGGACTATGGCTACACCTTC. This codes for CASSVDGVDYGYTF.

The sample holds a few counts of this clonotype. The chain couples TRBV6-1 to TRBJ1-5; D remains unclear. The CDR3 consists of 15 residues. Germline V lookup: CDR1 MNHNS, CDR2 SASEGT. The V end was cut by 7 bases, the J end by 4 bases, with 17 bases between. CDR3 region: CASKEEMIANQPQHF. The CDR3 DNA reads as TGTGCCAGCAAGGAGGAGATGATCGCTAATCAGCCCCAGCATTTT.

J is TRBJ2-5 and V is TRBV6-1; 9 bases agree with TRBD2. The CDR3 loop spans 15 amino acids. J gave up 4 bases and V 6 bases, and 9 bases lay outside the gene matches. Germline loops: CDR1 MNHNS, CDR2 SASEGT. The CDR3 sequence: CASRSSGRAGETQYF. DNA for the CDR3: TGTGCCAGCAGGAGTAGCGGGAGAGCTGGAGAGACCCAGTACTTC.

The table lists this clonotype with many counts. The rearrangement links TRBV18 to TRBJ1-1; D unresolved. CDR1 is KGHSH and CDR2 is LQKENI in the germline V gene. Trimming shortened V by 2 bases and J by 1 base, and 5 bases separated the two germline ends. The CDR3 is 13 amino acids. The CDR3 region is CASSPLKNTEAFF. The DNA for the CDR3 is TGTGCCAGCTCACCATTAAAGAACACTGAAGCTTTCTTT.

The chain recombines TRBV2 with TRBJ1-2, with 10 positions matching TRBD1. In germline, CDR1 is SNHLY, CDR2 FYNNEI. V shed 7 bases and J 6 bases; nucleotides not matched to a gene: 8. The CDR3 spans 14 residues. The CDR3 region is CASTDRGLYDGYTF. The CDR3 bases are TGTGCCAGCACAGACAGGGGGCTTTATGATGGCTACACCTTC.

The J gene is TRBJ1-1, the V gene TRBV14; perhaps TRBD1 as D (6 bases). Germline CDR1 reads SGHDN; CDR2 reads FVKESK. The CDR3 has 15 residues. The V gene lost 0 bases and the J gene lost 6 bases, with 14 bases spanning the gap. CDR3 sequence: CASSQDPLGASEAFF. The CDR3 DNA reads TGTGCCAGCAGCCAAGATCCCCTGGGGGCCTCTGAAGCTTTCTTT.

This clonotype was seen repeatedly, ten times or more. The rearrangement links TRBV6-1 to TRBJ1-1, with D possibly matching TRBD1 (6 bases). The CDR3 consists of 17 residues. Trimming pared 10 bases from V and 0 bases from J, leaving 24 bases between. The germline CDR1 and CDR2 sequences are MNHNS and SASEGT. DNA of the CDR3: TGTGCCACGACGCGGTCGGGGGCCGGCCGAATGAACACTGAAGCTTTCTTT. This translates into CATTRSGAGRMNTEAFF.

The chain uses TRBV29-1 and TRBJ1-1; tentative D call: TRBD1 (5 bases). The germline V gene encodes CDR1 SQVTM and CDR2 ANQGSEA. This CDR3 is built from 14 residues. V lost 2 bases and J 7 bases, leaving 17 bases between the germline ends. The CDR3 spells CSVESGGGTFEAFF. As DNA, the CDR3 is TGCAGCGTTGAATCCGGGGGGGGTACGTTTGAAGCTTTCTTT.

This clonotype was observed at least ten times. V and J are TRBV7-9 and TRBJ2-5; TRBD2 aligns across 13 bases. V lost 5 bases and J lost 5; bases outside the gene matches: 14. The germline V gene encodes CDR1 SEHNR and CDR2 FQNEAQ (reference sequence). The CDR3 runs 18 residues. CDR3 sequence: CASSGAGLAGKFDETQYF. CDR3 in DNA: TGTGCCAGCAGCGGAGCGGGACTAGCGGGAAAGTTTGATGAGACCCAGTACTTC.

This clonotype was recorded at least ten times. The chain carries TRBV2 and TRBJ1-2; the D gene is possibly TRBD1 (6 bases). The CDR3 contains 16 residues. The V end was cut by 1 base, the J end by 4 bases, with 16 bases between. In germline, CDR1 is SNHLY, CDR2 FYNNEI. The CDR3 sequence: CASSEEQQGVSYGYTF. In DNA, the CDR3 is TGTGCCAGCAGTGAAGAGCAACAGGGTGTTAGCTATGGCTACACCTTC.

This clonotype was counted ten times or more. The chain recombines TRBV3-1 with TRBJ1-4; tentative D call: TRBD1 (5 bases). V was clipped by 2 bases and J by 7 bases, with 11 bases between them. The CDR3 totals 14 residues. CDR1 and CDR2 from the germline V gene are LGHDT and YNNKEL (reference sequence). CDR3 nucleotide sequence: TGTGCCAGCAGCCAATATCAGGGATCTGAAAAACTGTTTTTT. Translation gives CASSQYQGSEKLFF.

This clonotype was seen ten or more times. The chain couples TRBV6-5 to TRBJ2-2; D is ambiguous. Germline V CDR1 and CDR2: MNHEY, SVGAGI. The CDR3 runs 14 residues. Trimming removed 2 bases at V and 2 bases at J, with 6 bases between. CDR3 nucleotide sequence: TGTGCCAGCAGTTACAAGGAAAACACCGGGGAGCTGTTTTTT. Residues: CASSYKENTGELFF.

This chain links TRBV7-9 with TRBJ2-1; 10 nucleotides line up with TRBD1. The CDR3 spans 15 residues. The ends lost 8 bases at V and 7 bases at J; junction bases unmatched: 11. Germline CDR1 and CDR2: SEHNR and FQNEAQ (reference sequence). CDR3 residues: CASSPSGTGVNEQFF. The CDR3, as DNA: TGTGCCAGCTCCCCCTCCGGGACAGGGGTTAATGAGCAGTTCTTC.

The V and J genes are TRBV7-2 and TRBJ2-1; D perhaps matches TRBD1 (6 bases). This CDR3 has 15 amino acids. Germline CDR1 is SGHTA and CDR2 is FQGNSA. V dropped 3 bases and J dropped 7 bases, with 16 bases sitting between them. DNA of the CDR3: TGTGCCAGCAGCTTCCACAACGCCAGGGGAAATGAGCAGTTCTTC. Encoded protein: CASSFHNARGNEQFF.

Concerning this clonotype: This could be a read error, since a much larger clone is one nucleotide away. The V gene is TRBV7-2, the J gene TRBJ2-5; TRBD2 matches at 9 bases. Germline lookup yields CDR1 SGHTA and CDR2 FQGNSA. J lost 10 bases, V lost 4 bases, and 7 bases had no gene match. This CDR3 has 13 amino acids. CDR3 nucleotide sequence: TGTGCCAGCAGCTCCTCCGGGACTAGCAACCAGTACTTC. It is translated as CASSSSGTSNQYF.

There are many counts of this clonotype. The chain is built from TRBV6-1 and TRBJ2-5; 11 bases are a match to TRBD2. CDR3 length: 17 amino acids. CDR1 is MNHNS and CDR2 is SASEGT in the germline V gene. Trimming took 7 bases from V and 1 from J; bases not matched to a gene: 11. CDR3 protein: CASNRKTSGRTQETQYF. Here the CDR3 DNA reads TGTGCCAGCAATCGAAAAACTAGCGGGAGAACCCAAGAGACCCAGTACTTC.

This clonotype appeared many times. The gene calls are TRBV27 and TRBJ2-5, with TRBD1 identical over 7 bases. Germline lookup yields CDR1 MNHEY and CDR2 SMNVEV (reference sequence). CDR3 size: 14 residues. V was clipped by 5 bases and J by 10 bases; unmatched bases: 13. The CDR3 region has the DNA TGTGCCAGCAGTCATGGGACAGTACGCGTAATCCAGTACTTC. It translates to CASSHGTVRVIQYF.

Regarding this clonotype: Its ends do not fully match the called genes, so a read error is possible. The rearrangement joins TRBV18 to TRBJ1-1, with a possible D match to TRBD1 (6 bases). The germline gives CDR1 KGHSH, CDR2 LQKENI. CDR3 size: 12 residues. CDR3 sequence reads: CASSMTGNEAFF. In DNA form, the CDR3 reads TGCGCCAGCTCCATGACAGGTAATGAAGCTTTCTTT.

The chain has TRBV6-5 and TRBJ1-5; 8 positions agree with TRBD1. This CDR3 is 17 amino acids long. The germline V gene encodes CDR1 MNHEY and CDR2 SVGAGI. V was clipped by 0 bases and J by 4 bases; unmatched bases: 8. The CDR3 protein is CASSYSPGGNLNQPQHF. DNA of the CDR3: TGTGCCAGCAGTTACTCCCCAGGGGGCAACTTGAATCAGCCCCAGCATTTT.

This clonotype has a count of ten or more. This chain uses TRBV2 with TRBJ1-2, with 7 bases that match TRBD1. Germline assignment: CDR1 SNHLY and CDR2 FYNNEI. V was pared by 7 bases and J by 7 bases, with 21 bases of the junction left unmatched. This CDR3 contains 17 residues. The CDR3 reads CASIEKGTELYRGGYTF. In DNA, the CDR3 is TGTGCCAGCATCGAGAAGGGGACAGAGCTCTATCGTGGTGGCTACACCTTC.

This clonotype was recorded many times. This chain connects TRBV14 to TRBJ2-7, with D hard to call. The germline V and J ends were trimmed by 1 base and 2 bases, with 18 bases remaining between them. The germline V gene encodes CDR1 SGHDN and CDR2 FVKESK. The CDR3 has 17 residues. The CDR3 is CASSQGPGQPRPYEQYF. The CDR3 DNA sequence: TGTGCCAGCAGCCAAGGCCCGGGTCAGCCTCGACCCTACGAGCAGTACTTC.

This clonotype was detected a few times. This rearrangement joins TRBV18 to TRBJ1-1; no clear D. CDR3 length: 16 amino acids. Germline CDR1 reads KGHSH; CDR2 reads LQKENI. Trimming took off 1 base at V and 0 bases at J, with 12 bases between the two ends. CDR3 sequence (DNA): TGTGCCAGCTCACCACTTGTGCCCCGAGTGAACACTGAAGCTTTCTTT. Protein: CASSPLVPRVNTEAFF.

This clonotype has more than one count but fewer than ten. The gene calls are TRBV20-1 and TRBJ1-6; 9 bases map to TRBD1. V was pared by 3 bases and J by 6 bases, with 9 bases of the junction left unmatched. Per germline, CDR1 DFQATT and CDR2 SNEGSKA (reference sequence). The CDR3 is made up of 16 amino acids. CDR3 sequence: CSASWDRASGNSPLHF. The CDR3 DNA reads TGCAGTGCTAGTTGGGACAGGGCCTCGGGTAATTCACCCCTCCACTTT.

This clonotype showed up many times. The chain carries TRBV6-1 and TRBJ1-5; D gene uncertain. Trimming cost V 3 bases and J 2 bases, with 11 bases left between them. Germline CDR1 MNHNS, CDR2 SASEGT. The CDR3 has 15 residues. The CDR3 region is CASSDEGRGNQPQHF. The CDR3 DNA reads TGTGCCAGCAGTGATGAAGGGCGAGGCAATCAGCCCCAGCATTTT.

The table lists this clonotype with a few counts. The V and J genes are TRBV5-1 and TRBJ2-7, with TRBD1 identical over 8 bases. Germline values: CDR1 SGHRS, CDR2 YFSETQ. The V segment lost 5 bases and the J segment 4 bases; nucleotides outside the gene matches: 8. The CDR3 has 14 residues. The CDR3 loop is CASSLTGQAYEQYF. The CDR3 bases are TGCGCCAGCAGTTTAACGGGACAGGCTTACGAGCAGTACTTC.

The chain combines TRBV6-2 or TRBV6-3 with TRBJ1-1, with a weak D call TRBD1 (6 bases). The CDR3 has 14 amino acids. Deletions cut 8 bases from V and 2 bases from J, with 15 bases between. Germline CDR1 and CDR2: MNHEY and SVGEGT. This CDR3 is CASGRTAINTEAFF. The CDR3 nucleotides read TGTGCCAGCGGGAGGACAGCTATTAACACTGAAGCTTTCTTT.

The chain uses TRBV27 and TRBJ2-7, with 9 bases that match TRBD2. CDR3 length: 17 residues. CDR1 MNHEY and CDR2 SMNVEV come from the germline V gene (reference sequence). Trimming removed 5 bases from V and 2 bases from J; junction bases left unmatched: 13. The CDR3 loop is CASSMGFKAGGTYEQYF. CDR3 in DNA: TGTGCCAGCAGTATGGGCTTTAAGGCGGGAGGGACCTACGAGCAGTACTTC.

The gene calls are TRBV29-1 and TRBJ2-7; D uncertain. The CDR3 runs 15 residues. CDR1 and CDR2 (germline): SQVTM, ANQGSEA. Trimming pared 7 bases from V and 0 bases from J, leaving 19 bases between. The DNA of the CDR3 is TGCAGCGCTTCCATAGGGCCGCCTCTCTCCTACGAGCAGTACTTC. It yields the protein CSASIGPPLSYEQYF.